This TCR beta chain was found in a study of blood T cell repertoires in COVID-19. The assay was immunoSEQ multiplex PCR, and TCRdb's table has in-frame clones only and misses some. The repertoire holds 45,000 to 70,000 clones, about 91% seen once, with roughly an eighth in the top ten. The V end was cut by 5 bases, the J end by 7 bases, with 8 bases between. In germline, CDR1 is SEHNR, CDR2 FQNEAQ (reference sequence). This CDR3 has 12 amino acids. The sequenced material came from peripheral blood. This rearrangement joins TRBV7-9 to TRBJ1-4; unclear D gene. The TCR originated in a woman aged 60-70 years with active COVID-19. The CDR3 here is CASSPSGEKLFF. CDR3 nucleotides: TGTGCCAGCAGCCCTAGCGGTGAAAAACTGTTTTTT.